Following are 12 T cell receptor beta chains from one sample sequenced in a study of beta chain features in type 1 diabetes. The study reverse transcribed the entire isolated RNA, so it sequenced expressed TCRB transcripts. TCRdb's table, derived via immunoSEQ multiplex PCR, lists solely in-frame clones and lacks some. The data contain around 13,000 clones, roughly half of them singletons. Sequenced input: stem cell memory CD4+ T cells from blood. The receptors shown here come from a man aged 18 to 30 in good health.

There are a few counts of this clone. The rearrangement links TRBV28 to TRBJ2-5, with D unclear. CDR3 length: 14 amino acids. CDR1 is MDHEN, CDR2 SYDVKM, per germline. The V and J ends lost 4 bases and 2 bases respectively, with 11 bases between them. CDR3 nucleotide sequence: TGTGCCAGCAGTTCAGGCCAGGAACAAGAGACCCAGTACTTC. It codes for CASSSGQEQETQYF. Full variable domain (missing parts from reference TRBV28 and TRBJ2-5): DVKVTQSSRYLVKRTGEKVFLECVQDMDHENMFWYRQDPGLGLRLIYFSYDVKMKEKGDIPEGYSVSREKKERFSLILESASTNQTSMYLCASSSGQEQETQYFGPGTRLLVL.

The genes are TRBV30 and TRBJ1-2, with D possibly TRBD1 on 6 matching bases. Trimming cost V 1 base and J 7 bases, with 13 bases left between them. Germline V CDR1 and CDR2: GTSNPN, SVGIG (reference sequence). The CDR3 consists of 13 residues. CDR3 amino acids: CAWSGQGLGGYTF. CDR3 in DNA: TGTGCCTGGAGTGGGCAGGGGCTCGGTGGCTACACCTTC.

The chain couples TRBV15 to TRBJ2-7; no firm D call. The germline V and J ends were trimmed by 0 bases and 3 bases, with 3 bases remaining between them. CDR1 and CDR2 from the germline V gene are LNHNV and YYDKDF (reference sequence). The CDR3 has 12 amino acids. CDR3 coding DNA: TGTGCCACCAGCAGAGACGGCTACGAGCAGTACTTC. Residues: CATSRDGYEQYF.

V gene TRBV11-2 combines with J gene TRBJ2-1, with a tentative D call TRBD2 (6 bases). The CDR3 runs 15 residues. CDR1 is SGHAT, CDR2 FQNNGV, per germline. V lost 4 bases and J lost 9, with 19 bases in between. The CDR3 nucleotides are TGTGCCAGCAGCTCGGGGGTCGGGCGGAGCGGTGAGCAGTTCTTC. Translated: CASSSGVGRSGEQFF.

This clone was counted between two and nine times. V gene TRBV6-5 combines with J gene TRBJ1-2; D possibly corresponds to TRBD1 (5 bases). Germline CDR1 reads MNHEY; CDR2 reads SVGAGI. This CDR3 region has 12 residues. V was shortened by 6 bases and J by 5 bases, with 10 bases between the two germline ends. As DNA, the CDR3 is TGTGCCAGCAGCGCGGGACTTTATGGCTACACCTTC. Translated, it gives CASSAGLYGYTF.

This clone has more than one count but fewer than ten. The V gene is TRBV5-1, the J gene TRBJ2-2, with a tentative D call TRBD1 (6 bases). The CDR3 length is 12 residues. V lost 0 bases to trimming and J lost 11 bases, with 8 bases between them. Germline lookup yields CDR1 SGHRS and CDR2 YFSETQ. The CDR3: CASSLDRDELFF. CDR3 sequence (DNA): TGCGCCAGCAGCTTGGACAGGGACGAGCTGTTTTTT.

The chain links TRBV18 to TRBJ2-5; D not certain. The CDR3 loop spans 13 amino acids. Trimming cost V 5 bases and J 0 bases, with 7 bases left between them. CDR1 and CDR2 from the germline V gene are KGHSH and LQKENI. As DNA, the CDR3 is TGTGCCAGCTCAAACCAGGACCAAGAGACCCAGTACTTC. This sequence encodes CASSNQDQETQYF.

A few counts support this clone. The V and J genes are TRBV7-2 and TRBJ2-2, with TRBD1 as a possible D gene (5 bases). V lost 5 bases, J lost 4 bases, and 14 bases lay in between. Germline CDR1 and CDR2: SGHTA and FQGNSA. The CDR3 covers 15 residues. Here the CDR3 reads CASSPRGPSTGELFF. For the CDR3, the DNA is TGTGCCAGCAGCCCTAGGGGCCCGAGCACCGGGGAGCTGTTTTTT.

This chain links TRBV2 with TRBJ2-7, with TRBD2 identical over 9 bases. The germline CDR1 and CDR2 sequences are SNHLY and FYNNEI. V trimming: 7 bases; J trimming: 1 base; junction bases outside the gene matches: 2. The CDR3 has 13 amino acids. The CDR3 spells CASNLAGSYEQYF. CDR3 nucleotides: TGTGCCAGCAACCTAGCGGGGTCCTACGAGCAGTACTTC. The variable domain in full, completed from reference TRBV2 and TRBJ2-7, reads EPEVTQTPSHQVTQMGQEVILRCVPISNHLYFYWYRQILGQKVEFLVSFYNNEISEKSEIFDDQFSVERPDGSNFTLKIRSTKLEDSAMYFCASNLAGSYEQYFGPGTRLTVT.

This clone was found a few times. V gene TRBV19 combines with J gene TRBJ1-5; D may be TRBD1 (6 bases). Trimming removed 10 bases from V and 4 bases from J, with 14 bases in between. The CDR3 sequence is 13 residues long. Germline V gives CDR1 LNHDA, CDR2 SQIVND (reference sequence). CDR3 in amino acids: CATSLTGNQPQHF. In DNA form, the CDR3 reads TGTGCCACCTCCTTAACAGGGAATCAGCCCCAGCATTTT.

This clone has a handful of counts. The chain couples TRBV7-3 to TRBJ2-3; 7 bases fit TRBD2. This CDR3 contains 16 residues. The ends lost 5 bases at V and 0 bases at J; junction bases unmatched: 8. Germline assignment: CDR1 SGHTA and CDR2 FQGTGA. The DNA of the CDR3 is TGTGCCAGCAGCCCATGGCCTAGCGGAAGCACAGATACGCAGTATTTT. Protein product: CASSPWPSGSTDTQYF.

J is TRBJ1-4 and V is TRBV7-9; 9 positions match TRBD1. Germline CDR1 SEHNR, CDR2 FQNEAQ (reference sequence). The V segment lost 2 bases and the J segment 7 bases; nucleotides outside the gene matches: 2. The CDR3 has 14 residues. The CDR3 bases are TGTGCCAGCAGCTTAAGACAGGGGGGTGAAAAACTGTTTTTT. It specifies CASSLRQGGEKLFF. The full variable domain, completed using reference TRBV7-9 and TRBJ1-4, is DTGVSQNPRHKITKRGQNVTFRCDPISEHNRLYWYRQTLGQGPEFLTYFQNEAQLEKSRLLSDRFSAERPKGSFSTLEIQRTEQGDSAMYLCASSLRQGGEKLFFGSGTQLSVL.